This T cell receptor beta chain comes out of a study of cytomegalovirus exposure and HLA in healthy donors. This CDR3 contains 15 residues. Germline CDR1 SGHRS, CDR2 YFSETQ. Trimming at V came to 1 base and at J to 2 bases, leaving 5 bases not matched to a gene. The PCR made use of 60 Vbeta and 13 Jbeta primers. Clones were read by immunoSEQ multiplex PCR, and TCRdb kept only the in-frame ones, dropping some. The sample has 150,000 to 160,000 clones, 70% to 80% seen once. The study sampled nominally healthy donors, though unrecorded immune exposures were likely. As regards this clone: What it binds is unknown.

Study conclusions and caveats: Per a later analysis, roughly 17,000 TCR beta sequences showed association with HLA alleles at 0.05 false discovery rate. Among the most significant clusters, several appeared linked to common viral pathogens in a later analysis. Highly shared sequence variants in one cluster were likely a sequencing artifact.

The source material was PBMCs. The chain is built from TRBV5-1 and TRBJ2-7; TRBD1 agrees at 8 bases. The TCR originated in a woman aged 40 to 50 in good health and CMV-seronegative. In DNA form, the CDR3 reads TGCGCCAGCAGCTTGCGGTGGGGACAGGCCTACGAGCAGTACTTC. Its protein is CASSLRWGQAYEQYF.